Sequencing of this T cell receptor beta chain was carried out in a study of Ad26.COV2.S vaccination and SARS-CoV-2 variants. Study-wide context: Donor allocation was to the COV1001 Ad26.COV2.S trial arm.

The treatment is: around 19 received Ad26.COV2.S at low or high dose, single or two shots; several received placebo; per-sample allocation not given. Material that was analyzed had been drawn on day 63 after the first vaccine or placebo injection. Ad26 vector vaccine expressed Wuhan-strain SARS-CoV-2 spike. The CDR3 loop spans 15 amino acids. Trimming shortened V by 0 bases and J by 5 bases, and 13 bases separated the two germline ends. Per germline, CDR1 SGHNT and CDR2 YENEEA. Clones were read by immunoSEQ multiplex PCR, and TCRdb kept only the in-frame ones, dropping some. The table shows more than 350,000 clones, with 80% to 95% occurring only once.

The material sequenced was peripheral blood, taken in a trial of Ad26.COV2.S vaccine versus placebo. The sequence was obtained from a person between 18 and 65 years old who received the Ad26.COV2.S COVID-19 vaccine or a placebo. J is TRBJ2-5 and V is TRBV11-3; tentatively, D is TRBD2 (6 bases). The CDR3 protein is CASSLDGGRYETQYF. CDR3 DNA: TGTGCCAGCAGCTTAGATGGTGGGAGGTACGAGACCCAGTACTTC.